This is a list of T cell receptor beta chains from one sample in a study of T cells in Graves' hyperthyroidism and ophthalmopathy. TCRdb passed the multiplex PCR reads through MiXCR, listing each CDR3 protein once. The sample includes over 500,000 distinct CDR3 sequences, approximately 17% seen only once; the top ten take under 20%. Sequenced material: blood. These TCRs come from a woman in her late teens or twenties with Graves' ophthalmopathy. Each CDR3 is given with its conserved first and last residue. The D gene is left open where the match is weak. Size is omitted from some rows. Given values are once, few, many or a class for expanded clones.

>TRBV7-9|.|TRBD2|TRBJ2-1
TGTGCCAGCAGCCCCTTTCTAGCGGGGATGCTCTACAATGAGCAGTTCTTC
CASSPFLAGMLYNEQFF
>TRBV11-2|many|TRBD2|TRBJ2-3
TGTGCCAGCAGAGGGACTAGCGGGTTTAGCACAGATACGCAGTATTTT
CASRGTSGFSTDTQYF
>TRBV4-1|few|.|TRBJ2-5
TGCGCCAGCAGCCCAAATAGGAGGATGAGGGAGACCCAGTACTTC
CASSPNRRMRETQYF
>TRBV2|many|.|TRBJ2-1
TGTGCCAGCAGTGAAGTTGGGAATGAGCAGTTCTTC
CASSEVGNEQFF
>TRBV12-3/TRBV12-4|.|.|TRBJ2-1
TGTGTCAGCAGTGATGTAGCCAGAGACAATGAGCAGTTCTTC
CVSSDVARDNEQFF
>TRBV7-9|.|.|TRBJ2-5
TGTGCCAGCAGCTTCCCCTTCGAGACCCAGTACTTC
CASSFPFETQYF
>TRBV11-2|many|.|TRBJ2-3
TGTGCCAGCAGCCTGGGGGGTAGCACAGATACGCAGTATTTT
CASSLGGSTDTQYF
>TRBV2|.|.|TRBJ2-3
TGCGCCAGCAGCCAAGATTTAGGACTAGGGGGCTTCGGCACAGATACGCAGTATTTT
CASSQDLGLGGFGTDTQYF
>TRBV28|many|.|TRBJ1-4
TGTGCCAGCAGGCCGGCGGGGAGTAGGGCTAATGAAAAACTGTTTTTT
CASRPAGSRANEKLFF
>TRBV9|.|TRBD2|TRBJ2-3
TGTGCCAGCAGCGTAGAGGGACTAGCGGGAGTGAGAACAGATACGCAGTATTTT
CASSVEGLAGVRTDTQYF
>TRBV3-1|many|.|TRBJ2-3
TGTGCCAGCAGCCCGTCGGGCATCGGCACAGATACGCAGTATTTT
CASSPSGIGTDTQYF
>TRBV28|many|.|TRBJ1-5
TGTGCCAGCAGCGACCCGGTGAGTCAGCCCCAGCATTTT
CASSDPVSQPQHF
>TRBV12-3/TRBV12-4|many|.|TRBJ1-1
TGTGCCAGCAGTTTCCCACGGGGGAACACTGAAGCTTTCTTT
CASSFPRGNTEAFF
>TRBV20-1|.|.|TRBJ2-7
TGCAGTGCACCGCACAGGGCCCCCTTCTACGAGCAGTACTTC
CSAPHRAPFYEQYF
>TRBV4-2|.|.|TRBJ2-3
TGTGCCAGCAGCCAAGTTAACCGGGGGTTAAGCACAGATACGCAGTATTTT
CASSQVNRGLSTDTQYF
>TRBV7-2|few|.|TRBJ2-3
TGTGCCAGCAGCAAAGACTACCGGGGAGCATCAGATACGCAGTATTTT
CASSKDYRGASDTQYF
>TRBV28|many|TRBD1|TRBJ2-5
TGTGCCAGCACCCCACAGGGGGTTGGAGAGACCCAGTACTTC
CASTPQGVGETQYF